This T cell receptor (beta chain) originates from a study of blood T cell repertoires in COVID-19. The germline V gene has CDR1 LGHDT and CDR2 YNNKEL (reference sequence). The CDR3 consists of 15 residues. V lost 4 bases and J 0 bases, leaving 10 bases between the germline ends. Clones were sequenced by immunoSEQ multiplex PCR, and TCRdb holds only the in-frame ones, with some missing. The sample shows some 250,000 clones, about 76% of them seen only once. The sequencing input was peripheral blood. The chain recombines TRBV3-1 (or the pseudogene TRBV3-2) with TRBJ2-1; D remains unclear. The sequence was obtained from a woman aged 55-70 years with active or convalescent COVID-19. The CDR3 loop reads CASSPDPSSYNEQFF. For the CDR3, the DNA is TGTGCCAGCAGCCCTGATCCGAGCTCCTACAATGAGCAGTTCTTC.